This T cell receptor (beta chain) is drawn from a study of T cell responses to AZD1222 COVID-19 vaccine. Study-wide points: Repertoires were collected only later (after the peak T cell response had occurred). Clonal diversity may have been underestimated in mostly white British donors. Nearly half of spike-specific TCRs reportedly target variant regions that are unmutated in the B.1.351 and B.1.1.7 variants. At baseline, seropositivity was found in only five or six AZD1222 recipients.

Germline loops: CDR1 SGHAT, CDR2 FQNNGV. The CDR3 spans 17 residues. V lost 3 bases and J lost 7; bases outside the gene matches: 17. About this clone itself: Its antigen is not known.

Produced via immunoSEQ multiplex PCR; TCRdb's table is partial and in-frame only. The sample has 84,000 or so clones, more than 75% seen once. This TCR came from an adult in good health. The V call is TRBV11-2, the J call TRBJ1-1, with 7 bases that match TRBD1. The specimen was peripheral blood, collected on day 0 of MenACWY control vaccination. The CDR3 coding sequence is TGTGCCAGCAGCTTCTATCCGGAGGGTAGACAGGGTGGTGAAGCTTTCTTT. This translates into CASSFYPEGRQGGEAFF. The whole variable domain, remainder taken from reference TRBV11-2 and TRBJ1-1, is EAGVAQSPRYKIIEKRQSVAFWCNPISGHATLYWYQQILGQGPKLLIQFQNNGVVDDSQLPKDRFSAERLKGVDSTLKIQPAKLEDSAVYLCASSFYPEGRQGGEAFFGQGTRLTVV.